This T cell receptor beta chain was observed in a study of blood T cell repertoires in COVID-19. The CDR3 contains 14 residues. V shed 1 base and J shed 6 bases, with 10 bases lying between them. Per the germline V gene, CDR1 is LGHDT and CDR2 is YNNKEL (reference sequence). Enrolled through a virtual design, the participants were between about 18 and 100 years of age and came from under 25 US areas. Cohorts were assigned according to the clinical history that participants reported. Assay used: immunoSEQ multiplex PCR; TCRdb lists only in-frame clones, some missing. The sample shows 200,000 to 300,000 clones, around nine tenths of them seen only once.

Sequencing was performed on PBMCs or T cells enriched from blood (not recorded which). This receptor was identified in a woman aged 18-35 years who had recovered from COVID-19. The V gene is TRBV3-1 (or the pseudogene TRBV3-2), the J gene TRBJ1-3, with D possibly being TRBD1 (5 bases). The DNA for the CDR3 is TGTGCCAGCAGCCAAGGACAGCTTCTAAACACCATATATTTT. Encoded protein: CASSQGQLLNTIYF.